One and the same sample provided the 12 T cell receptor beta chains below, sequenced in a study of blood T cells in healthy people across ages. PCR was performed a second time for about 7 to 12 cycles using a sample-barcoded 5' primer and a J-beta primer mix. TCRdb processed the 5' RACE reads anew with MiXCR; each CDR3 protein has one entry. This table holds fewer than 900,000 distinct CDR3 sequences, around 36% found once. Material for sequencing was blood. The source is a man between 18 and 35 years old in good health.

On this clonotype itself: At one end, the junction sequence differs from germline, possibly due to a read error. The chain couples TRBV6-1 to TRBJ1-4, with TRBD1 identical over 8 bases. Germline V lookup: CDR1 MNHNS, CDR2 SASEGT. The CDR3 is 17 residues long. The CDR3 loop reads CASSEDRGNFLNEKLFF. The CDR3 DNA reads TGTGCCAGCAGCGAAGACAGGGGCAACTTCCTTAATGAAAAACTGTTTTTT.

This clonotype was seen only a few times. This chain connects TRBV2 to TRBJ1-6; 7 nucleotides align to TRBD1. Germline V gene sequence: CDR1 SNHLY, CDR2 FYNNEI. The CDR3 runs to 11 residues. The V and J ends lost 6 bases and 13 bases, in that order; junction bases with no gene match: 3. CDR3 bases: TGTGCCAGCAGACCACAGGGGCCCCTCCACTTT. Its translation: CASRPQGPLHF. Combining the CDR3 with reference TRBV2 and TRBJ1-6 gives the whole variable domain EPEVTQTPSHQVTQMGQEVILRCVPISNHLYFYWYRQILGQKVEFLVSFYNNEISEKSEIFDDQFSVERPDGSNFTLKIRSTKLEDSAMYFCASRPQGPLHFGNGTRLTVT.

The chain has TRBV29-1 and TRBJ1-1; 8 positions match TRBD1. The CDR3 spans 13 residues. After removal of 6 bases from V and 5 bases from J, the junction contained 8 bases not matched to a gene. The germline V gene encodes CDR1 SQVTM and CDR2 ANQGSEA. The CDR3: CSVRQGPYTEAFF. CDR3 in DNA: TGCAGCGTAAGACAGGGGCCTTATACTGAAGCTTTCTTT.

This clonotype was seen once. This may come from a read error, since a much larger clone is one base off. The chain has TRBV12-3 or TRBV12-4 and TRBJ2-3; unclear D gene. The CDR3 runs 16 residues. The CDR3 sequence: CANSSPAVTSTDTQYF. DNA of the CDR3: TGTGCCAACAGTTCCCCGGCGGTAACTAGCACAGATACGCAGTATTTT.

Written as DNA, the CDR3 is TGTGCCAGCAGCATTTCCCGGGACAGGGATGAGACCCAGTACTTC. Its translation: CASSISRDRDETQYF. The chain has TRBV11-1 and TRBJ2-5; 9 positions match TRBD1. With 5 bases clipped from V and 5 bases from J, the junction kept 9 bases outside the gene matches. Germline CDR1 and CDR2: SGHAT and FQDESV (reference sequence). The CDR3 loop spans 15 amino acids. The full variable domain, in which reference TRBV11-1 and TRBJ2-5 provide the parts outside the CDR3, is EAEVAQSPRYKITEKSQAVAFWCDPISGHATLYWYRQILGQGPELLVQFQDESVVDDSQLPKDRFSAERLKGVDSTLKIQPAELGDSAMYLCASSISRDRDETQYFGPGTRLLVL.

About this clonotype itself: A read error is possible here, since a much larger clone lies one base away. This chain connects TRBV25-1 to TRBJ2-1; D gene unclear. The CDR3 is 12 amino acids. Trimming removed 6 bases from V and 3 bases from J, with 6 bases in between. Per the germline V gene, CDR1 is MGHDK and CDR2 is SYGVNS. The CDR3 loop is CASRDLYNEQFF. CDR3 sequence (DNA): TGTGCCAGCAGGGACCTCTACAATGAGCAGTTCTTC. Full variable domain (remainder filled in from reference TRBV25-1 and TRBJ2-1): EADIYQTPRYLVIGTGKKITLECSQTMGHDKMYWYQQDPGMELHLIHYSYGVNSTEKGDLSSESTVSRIRTEHFPLTLESARPSHTSQYLCASRDLYNEQFFGPGTRLTVL.

This CDR3 reads CANPGQGLYEQYF. DNA for the CDR3: TGTGCTAACCCGGGACAGGGATTATACGAGCAGTACTTC. This rearrangement joins TRBV7-7 to TRBJ2-7; 9 bases are shared with TRBD1. The CDR3 sequence is 13 residues long. CDR1 SSHAT and CDR2 FNYEAQ come from the germline V gene (reference sequence).

In this sample, this clonotype turned up many times. The V and J genes are TRBV28 and TRBJ2-5; no definite D call. The V gene lost 7 bases and the J gene lost 1 base, with 7 bases spanning the gap. The CDR3 runs 12 residues. Per the germline V gene, CDR1 is MDHEN and CDR2 is SYDVKM. Here the CDR3 DNA reads TGTGCCAGCACAGGATCCCAAGAGACCCAGTACTTC. Amino acids: CASTGSQETQYF.

There are a few counts of this clonotype. V is TRBV7-2 and J is TRBJ2-1; TRBD1 is a possible D gene (5 bases). V was pared by 4 bases and J by 7 bases, with 20 bases between. The CDR3 has 16 amino acids. Per the germline V gene, CDR1 is SGHTA and CDR2 is FQGNSA. CDR3 sequence (DNA): TGTGCCAGCAGCTCCGTCAGGGCGTCTGGAACAAATGAGCAGTTCTTC. It translates to CASSSVRASGTNEQFF.

In regard to this clonotype: A much larger clone lies a single base off, so this may be a read error. The chain joins TRBV4-3 to TRBJ2-7; the match to TRBD2 covers 13 bases. This CDR3 has 15 residues. Per the germline V gene, CDR1 is LGHNA and CDR2 is YSLEER. For the CDR3, the DNA is TGCGCCAGCAACCAAGGACTAGCGGGGGTCTACGAGCAGTACTTC. Its protein product is CASNQGLAGVYEQYF.

The sample holds a few counts of this clonotype. The V and J genes are TRBV11-3 and TRBJ2-2, with D unresolved. Germline V lookup: CDR1 SGHNT, CDR2 YENEEA. This CDR3 region has 12 residues. The V gene lost 5 bases and the J gene lost 5 bases, with 6 bases spanning the gap. CDR3 bases: TGTGCCAGCAGCGGGATGACCGGGGAGCTGTTTTTT. This translates into CASSGMTGELFF.

This clonotype was found many times. This chain joins TRBV12-3 or TRBV12-4 and TRBJ2-1; unclear D gene. This CDR3 region has 17 residues. Trimming shortened V by 1 base and J by 3 bases, and 16 bases separated the two germline ends. The CDR3 nucleotides are TGTGCCAGCAGTTTAGAGTTCACATCCGTAATCTACAATGAGCAGTTCTTC. Protein sequence: CASSLEFTSVIYNEQFF.